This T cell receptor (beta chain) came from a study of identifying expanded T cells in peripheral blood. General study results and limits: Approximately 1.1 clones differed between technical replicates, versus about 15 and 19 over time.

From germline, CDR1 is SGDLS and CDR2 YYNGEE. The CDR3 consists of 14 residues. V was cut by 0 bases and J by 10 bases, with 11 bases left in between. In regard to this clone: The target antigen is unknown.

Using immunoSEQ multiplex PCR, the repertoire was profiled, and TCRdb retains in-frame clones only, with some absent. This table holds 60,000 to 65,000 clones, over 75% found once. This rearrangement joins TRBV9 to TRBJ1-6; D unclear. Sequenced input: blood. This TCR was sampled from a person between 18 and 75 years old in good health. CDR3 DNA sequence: TGTGCCAGCAGCGTAGACAGCGCCCTATCACCCCTCCACTTT. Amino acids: CASSVDSALSPLHF.